These 20 T cell receptor beta chains came from one sample sequenced in a study of beta chain features in type 1 diabetes. The isolated RNA, all of it, was reverse transcribed, so expressed TCRB transcripts were what got sequenced. Assay used: immunoSEQ multiplex PCR; TCRdb lists only in-frame clones, some missing. The repertoire holds 300,000 to 450,000 clones, with 8.5% to 10% as singletons. Broader study findings: Among patients with Type 1 diabetes, TCRB CDR3s were moderately but significantly shorter in every one of the four CD4+ subsets.

These receptors lack a known antigen. The sample comprised central memory CD4+ T cells from blood. The receptors come from a man aged 25 to 40 with type 1 diabetes.

This chain uses TRBV28 with TRBJ2-1; tentatively, D is TRBD1 (5 bases). CDR1 is MDHEN, CDR2 SYDVKM, per germline. This CDR3 has 14 amino acids. The ends were cut back, 8 bases at V and 4 bases at J, with 15 bases in the middle. The CDR3 here is CASRKHTGYNEQFF. As DNA, the CDR3 is TGTGCCAGCCGTAAACATACAGGATACAATGAGCAGTTCTTC.

This clone was found a few times. The CDR3 here is CASALGRARYNEQFF. As DNA, the CDR3 is TGTGCCAGCGCCCTGGGGAGGGCCCGGTACAATGAGCAGTTCTTC. The rearrangement links TRBV28 to TRBJ2-1, with TRBD2 matching 7 bases. There are 15 residues in the CDR3. With 8 bases clipped from V and 4 bases from J, the junction kept 11 bases outside the gene matches. CDR1 is MDHEN, CDR2 SYDVKM, per germline.

This clone was counted between two and nine times. The chain employs TRBV18 and TRBJ2-1; 14 bases map to TRBD2. From germline, CDR1 is KGHSH and CDR2 LQKENI. Trimming at V came to 6 bases and at J to 9 bases, leaving 7 bases not matched to a gene. The length of the CDR3 is 15 residues. The CDR3 region has the DNA TGTGCCAGCTCTCTGGGACTAGCGGGAGAGGGTGAGCAGTTCTTC. It translates to CASSLGLAGEGEQFF.

This clone occurred many times. The chain has TRBV29-1 and TRBJ2-2; 7 positions match TRBD1. J lost 0 bases, V lost 6 bases, and 4 bases had no gene match. CDR1 is SQVTM and CDR2 is ANQGSEA in the germline V gene. The CDR3 is 14 residues long. CDR3 amino acids: CSVKGQSNTGELFF. Here the CDR3 DNA reads TGCAGCGTGAAGGGACAGTCGAACACCGGGGAGCTGTTTTTT.

Turning to this clone: The same CDR3 arises from other DNA sequences in this sample as well. The chain couples TRBV7-9 to TRBJ2-3; D unresolved. V was cut by 5 bases and J by 2 bases, with 8 bases left in between. This CDR3 is 13 amino acids long. The germline CDR1 and CDR2 sequences are SEHNR and FQNEAQ (reference sequence). The CDR3 sequence is CASSRDVTDTQYF. CDR3 in DNA: TGTGCCAGCAGCAGAGACGTCACAGATACGCAGTATTTT.

The chain has TRBV7-9 and TRBJ2-3, with 8 bases identical to TRBD1. This CDR3 region has 18 residues. Germline V gene data show CDR1 as SEHNR and CDR2 as FQNEAQ (reference sequence). V shed 0 bases, J shed 7 bases, and the junction held 15 bases outside the gene matches. Here the CDR3 reads CASSLAPTTGTGFYTQYF. CDR3 DNA: TGTGCCAGCAGCTTAGCGCCGACCACCGGGACAGGCTTTTATACGCAGTATTTT.

In this sample, this clone turned up a few times. The rearrangement joins TRBV7-6 to TRBJ2-5, with 9 bases identical to TRBD2. The trim removed 5 bases at V and 4 bases at J, leaving 5 bases unmatched. The V gene's germline CDR1 is SGHVS and CDR2 FNYEAQ. This CDR3 comprises 14 residues. CDR3 nucleotide sequence: TGTGCCAGCAGCCGGACTAGCGTGGGAGAGACCCAGTACTTC. Translating it yields CASSRTSVGETQYF.

J is TRBJ2-2 and V is TRBV4-1; 7 nucleotides agree with TRBD1. With V trimmed by 4 bases and J by 14 bases, 10 bases remained unmatched. The germline gives CDR1 MGHRA, CDR2 YSYEKL. This CDR3 spans 13 amino acids. The CDR3: CASSLGQDVPLFF. The DNA of the CDR3 is TGCGCCAGCAGCCTTGGACAGGACGTCCCCCTGTTTTTT.

The rearrangement joins TRBV6-5 to TRBJ2-7; 7 bases match TRBD1. The length of the CDR3 is 15 residues. V trimming: 0 bases; J trimming: 3 bases; junction bases outside the gene matches: 5. Per germline, CDR1 MNHEY and CDR2 SVGAGI. The CDR3 DNA follows: TGTGCCAGCAGTTACTCCCGGGACAGCGTCTACGAGCAGTACTTC. Encoded protein: CASSYSRDSVYEQYF.

The CDR3 DNA sequence: TGCGCCAGCAGCGTGGCGCGGGGGGCTGGGTACGAGCAGTACTTC. Its protein is CASSVARGAGYEQYF. This sequence joins TRBV5-1 and TRBJ2-7, with TRBD2 matching over 8 bases. The CDR3 has 15 amino acids. Germline CDR1 and CDR2: SGHRS and YFSETQ. Trimming at V came to 4 bases and at J to 4 bases, leaving 10 bases not matched to a gene.

This clone was detected once. Since a far larger clone is one base different, this is likely a read error. This sample includes further DNA sequences coding for the same CDR3. The DNA for the CDR3 is TGCGCCAGCAGCTTACTAATTGGGAGCACTGAAGCTTTCTTT. This sequence encodes CASSLLIGSTEAFF. The chain employs TRBV7-2 and TRBJ1-1; D is uncertain. Per the germline V gene, CDR1 is SGHTA and CDR2 is FQGNSA. The CDR3 consists of 14 residues.

There are a few counts of this clone. V is TRBV21-1 and J is TRBJ2-4. TRBV21-1 is noted as a pseudogene. The CDR3 totals 15 residues. CDR3 protein: CASRTRDAAKNIQYF. The DNA of the CDR3 is TGTGCCAGCCGTACCCGGGACGCGGCCAAAAACATTCAGTACTTC.

The CDR3: CASSNRYGYTF. The CDR3 DNA is TGTGCCAGCAGTAACCGATACGGCTACACCTTC. This rearrangement joins TRBV28 to TRBJ1-2; D is unclear. CDR1 is MDHEN and CDR2 is SYDVKM in the germline V gene. The CDR3 sequence is 11 residues long. The V and J ends lost 5 bases and 8 bases respectively, with 9 bases between them.

The chain combines TRBV5-1 with TRBJ2-3; TRBD2 might be the D (5 bases). Germline lookup yields CDR1 SGHRS and CDR2 YFSETQ. The CDR3 loop spans 15 amino acids. V was clipped by 4 bases and J by 0 bases, with 12 bases between them. This CDR3 is CASSVGGWSTDTQYF. CDR3 in DNA: TGCGCCAGCAGCGTCGGCGGGTGGAGCACAGATACGCAGTATTTT. Using reference TRBV5-1 and TRBJ2-3 for the parts outside the CDR3, the full variable domain is KAGVTQTPRYLIKTRGQQVTLSCSPISGHRSVSWYQQTPGQGLQFLFEYFSETQRNKGNFPGRFSGRQFSNSRSEMNVSTLELGDSALYLCASSVGGWSTDTQYFGPGTRLTVL.

This clone showed up many times. The V gene is TRBV5-4, the J gene TRBJ2-6; TRBD2 matches 9 bases. With 2 bases clipped from V and 6 bases from J, the junction kept 12 bases outside the gene matches. CDR3 length: 18 amino acids. Per germline, CDR1 SGHNT and CDR2 YYREEE (reference sequence). The CDR3 DNA is TGTGCCAGCAGCTTCCGAGGACTAGCGCCCTCTTCGGCCAACGTCCTGACTTTC. It is translated as CASSFRGLAPSSANVLTF.

J is TRBJ2-4 and V is TRBV27; perhaps TRBD2 as D (5 bases). This CDR3 has 14 residues. The germline gives CDR1 MNHEY, CDR2 SMNVEV (reference sequence). Trimming took 6 bases from V and 2 from J, leaving 11 bases between them. CDR3 sequence reads: CASSPQRPKNIQYF. The CDR3 nucleotides are TGTGCCAGCAGCCCTCAGCGGCCCAAAAACATTCAGTACTTC.

This clone was found many times. The J gene is TRBJ1-5, the V gene TRBV9; 7 bases are a match to TRBD1. Germline CDR1 SGDLS, CDR2 YYNGEE. The CDR3 runs 12 residues. J was trimmed by 7 bases and V by 10 bases; bases with no gene match: 8. The DNA for the CDR3 is TGTGCCGGATCAGGGGGGCGGCAGCCCCAGCATTTT. It codes for CAGSGGRQPQHF.

The genes are TRBV28 and TRBJ1-4; TRBD1 is a possible D gene (5 bases). The CDR3 has 16 amino acids. Germline CDR1 MDHEN, CDR2 SYDVKM. The V end was cut by 4 bases, the J end by 0 bases, with 12 bases between. CDR3 region: CASSSPGGATNEKLFF. CDR3 DNA sequence: TGTGCCAGCAGTTCCCCGGGGGGGGCAACTAATGAAAAACTGTTTTTT. Full variable domain (rest looked up from reference TRBV28 and TRBJ1-4): DVKVTQSSRYLVKRTGEKVFLECVQDMDHENMFWYRQDPGLGLRLIYFSYDVKMKEKGDIPEGYSVSREKKERFSLILESASTNQTSMYLCASSSPGGATNEKLFFGSGTQLSVL.

This clone was found a few times. Other DNA sequences in this specimen translate into the identical CDR3. The chain combines TRBV9 with TRBJ2-7; D possibly matches TRBD1 or TRBD2 (5 bases each). Germline V lookup: CDR1 SGDLS, CDR2 YYNGEE. The CDR3 is made up of 13 amino acids. The V and J ends lost 2 bases and 2 bases respectively, with 8 bases between them. In nucleotides, the CDR3 is TGTGCCAGCAGCGTCGGGACGGCCTACGAGCAGTACTTC. It specifies CASSVGTAYEQYF.

This clone was seen only a few times. This chain connects TRBV28 to TRBJ2-7, with D perhaps given as TRBD1 or TRBD2 (5 bases each). The length of the CDR3 is 16 residues. CDR1 and CDR2 (germline): MDHEN, SYDVKM. The V and J ends lost 4 bases and 6 bases respectively, with 22 bases between them. In DNA, the CDR3 is TGTGCCAGCAGTTCTGCCTCCGGGACGGATCTTTTCGAGCAGTACTTC. It specifies CASSSASGTDLFEQYF.